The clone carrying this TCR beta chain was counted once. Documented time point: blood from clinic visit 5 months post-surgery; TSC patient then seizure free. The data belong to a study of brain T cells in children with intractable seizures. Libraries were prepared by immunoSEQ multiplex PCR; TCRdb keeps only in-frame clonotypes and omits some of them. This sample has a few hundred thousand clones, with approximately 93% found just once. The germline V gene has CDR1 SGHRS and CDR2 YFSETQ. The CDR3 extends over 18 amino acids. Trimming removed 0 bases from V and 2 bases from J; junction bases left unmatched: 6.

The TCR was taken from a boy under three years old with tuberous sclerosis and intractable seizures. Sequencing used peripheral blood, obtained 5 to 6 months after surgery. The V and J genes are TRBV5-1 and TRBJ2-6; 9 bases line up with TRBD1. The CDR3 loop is CASSLVTGGSPGANVLTF. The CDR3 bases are TGCGCCAGCAGCTTGGTGACAGGGGGAAGCCCTGGGGCCAACGTCCTGACTTTC.